This T cell receptor (beta chain) originates from a study of PD-L1 blockade in urothelial cancer. Whole-study context: Male sex and bladder-origin urothelial cancer were recorded for about 85% of the roughly 30 patients. Analysis of the blood was performed 3 weeks (second dose) and 6 weeks after treatment start.

Profiling relied on immunoSEQ multiplex PCR, and the TCRdb table lists in-frame clones only, not all of them. The sample holds 50,000 to 60,000 clones, approximately 86% seen once. The V gene's germline CDR1 is LNHDA and CDR2 SQIVND (reference sequence). CDR3 length equals 15 residues. V was clipped by 5 bases and J by 6 bases, with 19 bases between them. The source of this sequence is a man aged 50 to 59 with urothelial cancer. Sequenced material: PBMCs, taken around atezolizumab (anti-PD-L1) treatment. The genes are TRBV19 and TRBJ1-1, with D possibly TRBD1 on 6 matching bases. CDR3 protein: CASSVRGSTGAEAFF. The CDR3 region has the DNA TGTGCCAGTAGTGTAAGGGGGTCCACCGGCGCTGAAGCTTTCTTT.